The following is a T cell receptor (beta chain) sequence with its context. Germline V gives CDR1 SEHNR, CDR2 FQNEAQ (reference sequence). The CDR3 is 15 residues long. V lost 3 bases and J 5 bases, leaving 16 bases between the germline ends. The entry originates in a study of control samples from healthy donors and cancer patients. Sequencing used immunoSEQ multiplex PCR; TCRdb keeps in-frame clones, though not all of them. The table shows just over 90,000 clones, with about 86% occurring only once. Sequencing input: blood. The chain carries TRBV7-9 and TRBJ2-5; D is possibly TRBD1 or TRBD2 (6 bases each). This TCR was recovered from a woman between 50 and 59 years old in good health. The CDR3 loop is CASSFGRGREETQYF. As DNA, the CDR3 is TGTGCCAGCAGCTTCGGCAGGGGTCGGGAGGAGACCCAGTACTTC. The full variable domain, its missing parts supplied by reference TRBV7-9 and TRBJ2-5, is DTGVSQNPRHKITKRGQNVTFRCDPISEHNRLYWYRQTLGQGPEFLTYFQNEAQLEKSRLLSDRFSAERPKGSFSTLEIQRTEQGDSAMYLCASSFGRGREETQYFGPGTRLLVL.